This T cell receptor (beta chain) was retrieved from a study of cytomegalovirus exposure and HLA in healthy donors. From germline, CDR1 is MGHRA and CDR2 YSYEKL. The CDR3 is made up of 21 amino acids. The germline V and J ends were trimmed by 4 bases and 2 bases, with 27 bases remaining between them. This clone has more than one count but fewer than ten. What it binds is unknown. Findings of the study overall: In an earlier analysis, in some 500 donors, most V segments appeared productive either ~87% or ~30% of the time. Immune exposure information available was restricted to CMV serostatus. As a later analysis revealed, most CMV-associated TCR beta chains appeared HLA-restricted.

With 60 Vbeta and 13 Jbeta primers, the PCR was carried out. Repertoires were generated with immunoSEQ multiplex PCR, while TCRdb's copy carries only in-frame clones and drops some. Found here are almost 200,000 clones, approximately 85% of them singletons; the top ten hold less than 2.5%. The V gene is TRBV4-1, the J gene TRBJ2-6, with TRBD2 as a possible D gene (5 bases). The sample comprised PBMCs. This receptor was identified in a woman between 45 and 60 years old in good health and CMV-seronegative. CDR3 in amino acids: CASSRILGISSPLAGANVLTF. CDR3 DNA: TGCGCCAGCAGCCGAATCCTCGGGATCTCATCCCCCCTCGCTGGGGCCAACGTCCTGACTTTC.